Listed below are T cell receptor beta chains from one sample, sequenced in a study of control samples from healthy donors and cancer patients. The table came from immunoSEQ multiplex PCR; TCRdb's copy has only in-frame clones and leaves some out. The sample lists roughly 68,000 clones, nearly 85% occurring once. The sample comprised blood. Receptors were obtained from a man aged 55 to 70 in good health. CDR3s include the opening cysteine and the closing phenylalanine or tryptophan. Each record gives: J gene, clone size, D gene, V gene, CDR3 DNA, CDR3 protein. D genes are given only for firm matches. Some rows have no size entry. The others give once, few or many, or a class for an expanded clone.

>TRBJ1-2|once|-|TRBV9
TGTGCCAGCAGCGTCAGGGAGAACTATGGCTACACCTTC
CASSVRENYGYTF
>TRBJ1-1|-|-|TRBV5-1
TGCGCCAGCAGCTTGGTGGGATTCGGGGCTGGCACTGAAGCTTTCTTT
CASSLVGFGAGTEAFF
>TRBJ2-7|-|TRBD2|TRBV7-9
TGTGCCAGCAGGAGTCTAGCGGGAGATTCCCACGAGCAGTACTTC
CASRSLAGDSHEQYF
>TRBJ2-1|-|-|TRBV7-2
TGTGCCAGCAGCCCACAAGGGGGGATAAATGAGCAGTTCTTC
CASSPQGGINEQFF
>TRBJ2-1|-|TRBD2|TRBV6-5
TGTGCCAGCAGGCAGGGACTAGCGGGGCACAATGAGCAGTTCTTC
CASRQGLAGHNEQFF
>TRBJ2-3|few|-|TRBV13
TGTGCCAGCAGCCCGCATAGTGGCAGATCCACAGATACGCAGTATTTT
CASSPHSGRSTDTQYF
>TRBJ1-2|-|-|TRBV15
TGTGCCACCAGCAGAGGTCCTTTGGGGAGCTACACCTTC
CATSRGPLGSYTF
>TRBJ2-7|-|TRBD1|TRBV7-9
TGTGCCAACAGCTCGGATTTCCCGGGACAGCAATACGAGCAGTACTTC
CANSSDFPGQQYEQYF
>TRBJ2-2|-|TRBD1|TRBV4-3
TGCGCCAGCAGCCAAGCCGGGACAGGGTCGGTCGGGGAGCTGTTTTTT
CASSQAGTGSVGELFF
>TRBJ1-1|-|-|TRBV3-1/TRBV3-2
TGTGCCAGCAGCCGCACTGGCCTTGAAGCTTTCTTT
CASSRTGLEAFF
>TRBJ1-1|-|-|TRBV5-1
TGCGCCAGCAGCTCACAGCTAACGAACACTGAAGCTTTCTTT
CASSSQLTNTEAFF
>TRBJ2-1|once|-|TRBV18
TGTGCCAGCTCACCACCGGTGGGTAGCGGAGAGCAGTTCTTC
CASSPPVGSGEQFF
>TRBJ2-4|-|TRBD2|TRBV6-6
TGTGCCAGCAGTCCCTTGGGGGATCGAACTAGCGCAACCAAAAACATTCAGTACTTC
CASSPLGDRTSATKNIQYF
>TRBJ2-1|-|-|TRBV29-1
TGCAGCGTTGAAGGGCGGGACCACTACAATGAGCAGTTCTTC
CSVEGRDHYNEQFF
>TRBJ2-3|-|-|TRBV5-5
TGTGCCAGCAGCTTAATAGCCACAGATACGCAGTATTTT
CASSLIATDTQYF
>TRBJ2-2|-|-|TRBV6-1
TGTGCCAGCAGTGCCCGGGGCCCCGTTAACACCGGGGAGCTGTTTTTT
CASSARGPVNTGELFF
>TRBJ1-1|-|-|TRBV18
TGTGCCAGCTCACCTCTAGCGGCGAGAGGGAGCACTGAAGCTTTCTTT
CASSPLAARGSTEAFF
>TRBJ2-1|-|TRBD2|TRBV29-1
TGCAGCGTTGAAGGAGGATATACTAGCGGGAGCCTATTCAATGAGCAGTTCTTC
CSVEGGYTSGSLFNEQFF
>TRBJ2-7|-|-|TRBV20-1
TGCAGTGCTAGATATGACTACGAGCAGTACTTC
CSARYDYEQYF
>TRBJ2-1|-|-|TRBV7-2
TGTGCCAGCAGCTTAACTAGCAAGAATGAGCAGTTCTTC
CASSLTSKNEQFF
>TRBJ1-1|-|-|TRBV5-6
TGTGCCAGCAGCTACGGACAAGAGGACACTGAAGCTTTCTTT
CASSYGQEDTEAFF
>TRBJ2-3|-|TRBD2|TRBV6-2/TRBV6-3
TGTGCCAGCAGTTACTCCTTGACTAGCCCCCCGCAGTATTTT
CASSYSLTSPPQYF
>TRBJ2-3|-|TRBD2|TRBV5-1
TGCGCCAGCAGCCCCCCCGGACTAGCGGAAGGAGATACGCAGTATTTT
CASSPPGLAEGDTQYF
>TRBJ2-7|-|-|TRBV6-2/TRBV6-3
TGTGCCAGCAGTTCCAGACAGACTTCTTACGAGCAGTACTTC
CASSSRQTSYEQYF
>TRBJ1-4|-|-|TRBV12-3/TRBV12-4
TGTGCCAGCGAGGGCGTAGGGGAAAAACTGTTTTTT
CASEGVGEKLFF
>TRBJ1-1|-|-|TRBV5-5
TGTGCCAGCAGCGGCCTGGCAGGGCAGAACACTGAAGCTTTCTTT
CASSGLAGQNTEAFF
>TRBJ2-5|-|TRBD1|TRBV18
TGTGCCAGCTCACCACCGTCGGACAGGGGCGAGACCCAGTACTTC
CASSPPSDRGETQYF
>TRBJ1-1|-|-|TRBV11-1
TGTGCCAGCAGGTCGACAGTTTCGAACACTGAAGCTTTCTTT
CASRSTVSNTEAFF
>TRBJ2-2|-|-|TRBV27
TGTGCCAGCAGTTGGAACGGGAGGAACACCGGGGAGCTGTTTTTT
CASSWNGRNTGELFF
>TRBJ2-2|-|TRBD1|TRBV7-3
TGTGCCAGCAGCTTAGGAGGGGGACAGGGGTCCGGGGAGCTGTTTTTT
CASSLGGGQGSGELFF
>TRBJ2-1|-|TRBD2|TRBV24-1
TGTGCCACCAGAACTAGCGACAATGAGCAGTTCTTC
CATRTSDNEQFF
>TRBJ1-3|-|TRBD1|TRBV29-1
TGCAGCGTCGCCGGGACAGGGTCCTCTGGAAACACCATATATTTT
CSVAGTGSSGNTIYF
>TRBJ2-3|few|-|TRBV4-3
TGCGCCAGCAGCCAAGAATCTTGGGATACGCAGTATTTT
CASSQESWDTQYF